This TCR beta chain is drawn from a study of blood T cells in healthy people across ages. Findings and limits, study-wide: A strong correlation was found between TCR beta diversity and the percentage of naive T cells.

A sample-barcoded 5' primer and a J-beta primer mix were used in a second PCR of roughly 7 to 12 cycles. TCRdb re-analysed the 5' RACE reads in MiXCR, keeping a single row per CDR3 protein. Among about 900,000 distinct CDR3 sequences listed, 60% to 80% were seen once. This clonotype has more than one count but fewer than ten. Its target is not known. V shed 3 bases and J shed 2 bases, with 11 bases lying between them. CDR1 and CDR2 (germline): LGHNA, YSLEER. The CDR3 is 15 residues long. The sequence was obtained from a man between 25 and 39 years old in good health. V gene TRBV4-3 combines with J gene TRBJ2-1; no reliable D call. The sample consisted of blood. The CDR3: CASSQDSDTYNEQFF. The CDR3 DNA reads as TGCGCCAGCAGCCAGGATTCTGACACCTACAATGAGCAGTTCTTC.